This is a list of T cell receptor beta chains from one sample in a study of cytomegalovirus exposure and HLA in healthy donors. The assay was immunoSEQ multiplex PCR, and TCRdb's table has in-frame clones only and misses some. The sample records 95,000 to 100,000 clones, around three quarters being singletons. Sequences were obtained from PBMCs. The receptors shown here come from a human donor in good health. The CDR3 runs from the conserved cysteine through the conserved F or W. The order of the fields is clone size, V gene, D gene, J gene, CDR3 protein, CDR3 DNA. A D gene is named only where the DNA matches it firmly. A row's size may be missing; if present it is once, few, many or a size class.

-,TRBV5-1,-,TRBJ1-3,CASSLSTPRNTIYF,TGCGCCAGCAGCTTGAGCACCCCGAGGAACACCATATATTTT
-,TRBV4-3,TRBD1,TRBJ1-2,CASSQERTGAQVDGYTF,TGCGCCAGCAGCCAAGAGAGGACAGGGGCGCAGGTAGATGGCTACACCTTC
-,TRBV2,TRBD1,TRBJ2-7,CASSPGTGSYEQYF,TGTGCCAGCAGTCCCGGGACAGGGTCCTACGAGCAGTACTTC
-,TRBV30,-,TRBJ1-2,CAWSIGGRYGYTF,TGTGCCTGGAGTATCGGTGGGAGGTATGGCTACACCTTC
-,TRBV4-3,TRBD2,TRBJ2-3,CASSQGREAIPQYF,TGCGCCAGCAGCCAAGGGCGGGAGGCCATACCGCAGTATTTT
-,TRBV30,-,TRBJ1-2,CAWSVEANYGYTF,TGTGCCTGGAGTGTTGAAGCCAACTATGGCTACACCTTC
-,TRBV9,-,TRBJ1-1,CASSSRGNTEAFF,TGTGCCAGCAGTTCCAGGGGGAACACTGAAGCTTTCTTT
few,TRBV9,-,TRBJ1-6,CASSAWGDSPLHF,TGTGCCAGCAGCGCGTGGGGGGATTCACCCCTCCACTTT
-,TRBV18,-,TRBJ1-5,CASSPGGGAWQPQHF,TGTGCCAGCTCACCAGGCGGGGGCGCATGGCAGCCCCAGCATTTT
-,TRBV7-6,TRBD2,TRBJ2-7,CASSMPGLAGKYEQYF,TGTGCCAGCAGCATGCCGGGACTAGCGGGGAAGTACGAGCAGTACTTC
-,TRBV5-1,TRBD1,TRBJ2-1,CASSLRTGGDDEQFF,TGCGCCAGCAGCTTAAGGACAGGGGGTGATGATGAGCAGTTCTTC
-,TRBV5-1,TRBD2,TRBJ2-3,CASSSRGGQTDTQYF,TGCGCCAGCAGTTCACGGGGGGGCCAGACAGATACGCAGTATTTT
-,TRBV4-1,-,TRBJ1-4,CASSHGTGLVGKLFF,TGCGCCAGCAGCCACGGCACAGGGTTAGTGGGAAAACTGTTTTTT
-,TRBV10-2,-,TRBJ2-4,CASSDVLSKNIQYF,TGCGCCAGCAGTGATGTTTTGAGCAAAAACATTCAGTACTTC
-,TRBV5-4,TRBD1,TRBJ1-2,CAISAGQGLGYTF,TGTGCCATCTCGGCGGGACAGGGTTTGGGCTACACCTTC
-,TRBV4-3,TRBD1,TRBJ1-2,CASSRAETGSYGYTF,TGCGCCAGCTCGCGTGCTGAGACAGGGTCCTATGGCTACACCTTC
few,TRBV7-9,TRBD2,TRBJ2-7,CASRTSGSYEQYF,TGTGCCAGCAGGACTAGCGGCTCCTACGAGCAGTACTTC
once,TRBV5-1,-,TRBJ2-7,CASSPIAVSYEQYF,TGCGCCAGCAGCCCCATAGCGGTCTCCTACGAGCAGTACTTC
-,TRBV2,-,TRBJ2-7,CASILGGPHF,TGTGCCAGCATTCTTGGAGGACCGCACTTC
-,TRBV5-1,TRBD2,TRBJ2-1,CASSLGQRGNEQFF,TGCGCCAGCAGCTTGGGACAGCGGGGCAATGAGCAGTTCTTC
-,TRBV2,-,TRBJ1-4,CASSPPGISNEKLFF,TGTGCCAGCAGTCCCCCAGGGATCTCTAATGAAAAACTGTTTTTT
-,TRBV6-5,-,TRBJ2-1,CASSYTTGEQFF,TGTGCCAGCAGTTACACTACGGGTGAGCAGTTCTTC
few,TRBV6-5,-,TRBJ2-7,CATGDRLGEQYF,TGTGCCACGGGGGACCGCTTAGGCGAGCAGTACTTC
-,TRBV19,-,TRBJ1-5,CASSIFSGERQPQHF,TGTGCCAGTAGTATCTTCTCCGGTGAGCGGCAGCCCCAGCATTTT
-,TRBV6-5,-,TRBJ1-1,CAAGRTASNTEAFF,TGTGCCGCTGGGAGAACGGCCTCGAACACTGAAGCTTTCTTT
once,TRBV7-9,TRBD2,TRBJ2-3,CSSSEARLASRTDTQYF,TGTTCCAGCAGCGAGGCGAGACTAGCGTCTCGCACAGATACGCAGTATTTT
-,TRBV19,TRBD1,TRBJ1-3,CASSKRTGPGNTIYF,TGTGCCAGTAGTAAAAGGACAGGGCCTGGAAACACCATATATTTT
-,TRBV7-9,-,TRBJ2-5,CASSFRVNQETQYF,TGTGCCAGCAGCTTCAGGGTAAACCAAGAGACCCAGTACTTC
few,TRBV2,-,TRBJ1-4,CASIGSATNEKLFF,TGTGCCAGCATCGGGTCGGCAACTAATGAAAAACTGTTTTTT
-,TRBV4-1,TRBD1,TRBJ2-3,CASSRIGTGVKYF,TGCGCCAGCAGCCGTATTGGGACAGGGGTGAAGTATTTT
few,TRBV7-9,-,TRBJ2-7,CASSPGSYEQYF,TGTGCCAGCAGCCCCGGGTCCTACGAGCAGTACTTC
-,TRBV5-4,-,TRBJ2-1,CASRTRGRGLGSYNEQFF,TGTGCCAGCAGAACCCGTGGGCGGGGCCTCGGTTCATACAATGAGCAGTTCTTC